This TCR beta chain was identified in a study of T cell responses to AZD1222 COVID-19 vaccine. As to this clone: Its target is unknown.

Generated by immunoSEQ multiplex PCR, the TCRdb table keeps only in-frame clones and is missing some. This sample has roughly 110,000 clones, with around 92% found just once. The length of the CDR3 is 14 residues. Between the trimmed V and J ends, which lost 4 bases and 6 bases, there was a span of 12 bases. Germline assignment: CDR1 LGHDT and CDR2 YNNKEL (reference sequence). Findings of the study overall: The donor cohort was predominantly white British with a female majority, and clonal diversity may have been underestimated. None of the repertoires were sampled until the peak T cell response had passed.

The rearrangement joins TRBV3-1 (or the pseudogene TRBV3-2) to TRBJ2-2; possible D gene TRBD2, 5 bases. This TCR was sampled from an adult who received the AZD1222 COVID-19 vaccine. The sequences come from peripheral blood, collected 28 days after the second AZD1222 dose. CDR3 nucleotide sequence: TGTGCCAGCAGCCCCCTTCGGGGAGCCGGGGAGCTGTTTTTT. Translated, it gives CASSPLRGAGELFF.